These 32 T cell receptor beta chains came from one sample sequenced in a study of cytomegalovirus exposure and HLA in healthy donors. Primers included in the PCR were 60 Vbeta and 13 Jbeta primers. Here immunoSEQ multiplex PCR was the method, and the copy in TCRdb shows in-frame clones only, minus some. The data hold about 89,000 clones, with roughly 80% observed a single time. The sequenced material came from PBMCs. The receptors were gathered from a man between 25 and 39 years old in good health and CMV-seropositive.

The V call is TRBV6-5, the J call TRBJ1-2; D gene ambiguous. Trimming left V 0 bases short and J 8 bases short, with 16 bases between. Looked up from germline, CDR1 is MNHEY and CDR2 is SVGAGI. This CDR3 is built from 15 residues. In DNA form, the CDR3 reads TGTGCCAGCAGTTACTCCCCGGGTCGGTACGGGGGCTACACCTTC. Translating gives CASSYSPGRYGGYTF.

V gene TRBV19 combines with J gene TRBJ2-4, with TRBD2 matching 9 bases. CDR1 is LNHDA and CDR2 is SQIVND in the germline V gene (reference sequence). The V and J ends lost 4 bases and 0 bases, in that order; junction bases with no gene match: 13. There are 19 residues in the CDR3. CDR3 loop: CASSKAATSGALAKNIQYF. The CDR3 nucleotides are TGTGCCAGTAGTAAGGCCGCGACTAGCGGTGCCCTAGCCAAAAACATTCAGTACTTC.

The chain joins TRBV5-4 to TRBJ1-1; 8 nucleotides match TRBD1. Trimming cost V 4 bases and J 2 bases; bases outside gene matches: 7. The CDR3 extends over 15 amino acids. The germline V gene encodes CDR1 SGHNT and CDR2 YYREEE (reference sequence). The CDR3 loop is CASSPWTGLNTEAFF. For the CDR3, the DNA is TGTGCCAGCAGCCCATGGACAGGGCTAAACACTGAAGCTTTCTTT. The variable domain in full, with the rest retrieved from reference TRBV5-4 and TRBJ1-1, is ETGVTQSPTHLIKTRGQQVTLRCSSQSGHNTVSWYQQALGQGPQFIFQYYREEENGRGNFPPRFSGLQFPNYSSELNVNALELDDSALYLCASSPWTGLNTEAFFGQGTRLTVV.

This clone was found a few times. The V gene is TRBV6-5, the J gene TRBJ2-1; 12 bases are shared with TRBD2. The V and J ends lost 0 bases and 12 bases, in that order; junction bases with no gene match: 6. CDR3 size: 15 residues. From germline, CDR1 is MNHEY and CDR2 SVGAGI. The CDR3 nucleotides read TGTGCCAGCAGTTACTCCCTAGCGGGGGGGATTACGCAGTTCTTC. Its protein is CASSYSLAGGITQFF.

This clone was detected a few times. The genes are TRBV5-4 and TRBJ1-4, with a weak D call TRBD1 (6 bases). The CDR3 is 14 residues long. V was shortened by 2 bases and J by 2 bases, with 7 bases between the two germline ends. Per the germline V gene, CDR1 is SGHNT and CDR2 is YYREEE (reference sequence). In DNA form, the CDR3 reads TGTGCCAGCAGCTTCCAGGGGACTAATGAAAAACTGTTTTTT. Translated, it gives CASSFQGTNEKLFF.

This clone was counted between two and nine times. The rearrangement joins TRBV6-6 to TRBJ2-1; 10 positions agree with TRBD2. V shed 5 bases, J shed 7 bases, and the junction held 8 bases outside the gene matches. Per the germline V gene, CDR1 is MNHNY and CDR2 is SVGAGI (reference sequence). This CDR3 has 15 amino acids. The DNA of the CDR3 is TGTGCCAGCAGTAACAGCGGGGGGGCCTCGAATGAGCAGTTCTTC. It encodes CASSNSGGASNEQFF.

This chain uses TRBV25-1 with TRBJ2-2, with TRBD2 identical over 8 bases. The CDR3 totals 15 residues. Germline CDR1 MGHDK, CDR2 SYGVNS. J was trimmed by 0 bases and V by 8 bases; bases with no gene match: 5. Here the CDR3 reads CASGAGGSNTGELFF. The CDR3 DNA reads TGTGCCAGCGGTGCGGGGGGCTCGAACACCGGGGAGCTGTTTTTT.

The V gene is TRBV19, the J gene TRBJ1-5; 11 bases match TRBD1. Trimming removed 4 bases from V and 2 bases from J; junction bases left unmatched: 4. The length of the CDR3 is 16 residues. Germline V gene sequence: CDR1 LNHDA, CDR2 SQIVND (reference sequence). The CDR3: CASSTGQGVGNQPQHF. For the CDR3, the DNA is TGTGCCAGTAGTACGGGACAGGGGGTCGGCAATCAGCCCCAGCATTTT.

In its sample, this clone was seen once. J is TRBJ2-5 and V is TRBV29-1, with D perhaps TRBD2 (5 bases). Matching the DNA end better, TRBJ2-7 makes the J call doubtful. From germline, CDR1 is SQVTM and CDR2 ANQGSEA. The CDR3 extends over 12 amino acids. The CDR3, as DNA: TGCAGCGTTGTTGACTATCCCTACGAGCAGTACTTC. Protein sequence: CSVVDYPYEQYF.

The chain has TRBV7-2 and TRBJ1-4; a possible D gene is TRBD1 (6 bases). This CDR3 region has 14 residues. From germline, CDR1 is SGHTA and CDR2 FQGNSA. V was trimmed by 5 bases and J by 4 bases, leaving 11 bases between them. The CDR3 bases are TGTGCCAGCAGCCGGACAGCCTTTAATGAAAAACTGTTTTTT. Its protein is CASSRTAFNEKLFF.

This clone was seen a handful of times. V and J are TRBV2 and TRBJ1-1; D might be TRBD1 (5 bases). The CDR3 runs to 15 residues. The V end lost 3 bases, the J end lost 4 bases, and 15 bases lay between the germline ends. In germline, CDR1 is SNHLY, CDR2 FYNNEI. The CDR3 reads CASSESGTGATEAFF. CDR3 nucleotides: TGTGCCAGCAGTGAGTCCGGAACTGGGGCCACTGAAGCTTTCTTT.

This clone was counted only a few times. The V gene is TRBV5-1, the J gene TRBJ2-5, with TRBD2 matching 9 bases. Per the germline V gene, CDR1 is SGHRS and CDR2 is YFSETQ. Germline trimming cut 2 bases from V and 3 bases from J; bases unmatched to any gene: 11. CDR3 length: 17 amino acids. The DNA of the CDR3 is TGCGCCAGCAGCTTTTCTTATCACGGCGGGGGGGAAGAGACCCAGTACTTC. Translation: CASSFSYHGGGEETQYF.

This clone has only one observation. The rearrangement uses TRBV7-9 and TRBJ2-3; TRBD1 might be the D (6 bases). Germline CDR1 is SEHNR and CDR2 is FQNEAQ (reference sequence). Trimming left V 3 bases short and J 2 bases short, with 12 bases between. This CDR3 has 15 residues. The CDR3: CASSFGQGYTDTQYF. CDR3 nucleotide sequence: TGTGCCAGCAGCTTTGGCCAGGGGTACACAGATACGCAGTATTTT.

V and J are TRBV11-1 and TRBJ1-6; 7 nucleotides align to TRBD1. V dropped 5 bases and J dropped 6; count of bases not matched to a gene: 4. The germline CDR1 and CDR2 sequences are SGHAT and FQDESV (reference sequence). The CDR3 is made up of 14 amino acids. CDR3 sequence reads: CASSPDRSNSPLHF. The CDR3 DNA follows: TGTGCCAGCAGCCCGGACAGGAGTAATTCACCCCTCCACTTT.

In the case of this clone: Other DNA sequences in the sample encode the same CDR3. The chain links TRBV7-9 to TRBJ1-2; D is unclear. Germline CDR1 is SEHNR and CDR2 is FQNEAQ (reference sequence). V lost 1 base, J lost 5 bases, and 8 bases lay in between. The CDR3 has 13 amino acids. Written as DNA, the CDR3 is TGTGCCAGCAGCTTAGGGAGCTTATATGGCTACACCTTC. This translates into CASSLGSLYGYTF.

This chain joins TRBV2 and TRBJ2-3; 9 positions match TRBD1. CDR1 is SNHLY, CDR2 FYNNEI, per germline. The CDR3 spans 15 residues. Losses at the gene ends were 6 bases for V and 4 bases for J; bases not matched to a gene: 8. The CDR3: CASSSDRGGADTQYF. CDR3 coding DNA: TGTGCCAGCAGCAGTGACAGGGGGGGCGCAGATACGCAGTATTTT.

The chain uses TRBV19 and TRBJ1-1, with 7 bases matching TRBD1. V lost 5 bases, J lost 3 bases, and 15 bases stayed unmatched. This CDR3 comprises 17 residues. CDR1 LNHDA and CDR2 SQIVND come from the germline V gene (reference sequence). The CDR3 sequence is CASSVYGTGTVDTEAFF. The CDR3 DNA sequence: TGTGCCAGTAGTGTGTATGGAACCGGGACAGTGGACACTGAAGCTTTCTTT.

This clone was counted between two and nine times. The chain has TRBV5-4 and TRBJ2-2; D might be TRBD2 (5 bases). The V and J ends lost 0 bases and 5 bases respectively, with 11 bases between them. The CDR3 length is 15 residues. The germline V gene encodes CDR1 SGHNT and CDR2 YYREEE (reference sequence). CDR3 sequence reads: CASSLATGFTGELFF. In DNA form, the CDR3 reads TGTGCCAGCAGCTTGGCCACGGGGTTTACCGGGGAGCTGTTTTTT.

This chain joins TRBV2 and TRBJ1-5; 8 positions agree with TRBD1. The J segment lost 4 bases and the V segment lost 6 bases, leaving 2 bases of the junction unmatched. Germline CDR1 is SNHLY and CDR2 is FYNNEI. The CDR3 is made up of 13 amino acids. CDR3 sequence: CASSGTGNQPQHF. CDR3 nucleotides: TGTGCCAGCAGCGGGACAGGTAATCAGCCCCAGCATTTT.

The chain uses TRBV7-3 and TRBJ2-5; TRBD1 matches at 8 bases. CDR3 size: 16 residues. Trimming cost V 5 bases and J 4 bases; bases outside gene matches: 12. The V gene's germline CDR1 is SGHTA and CDR2 FQGTGA. CDR3 region: CASSPGGAFLGETQYF. As DNA, the CDR3 is TGTGCCAGCAGCCCAGGGGGCGCGTTTTTGGGAGAGACCCAGTACTTC.

Only a few counts were recorded for this clone. The chain employs TRBV5-6 and TRBJ1-1; 10 bases fit TRBD1. Germline V gene lookup returns CDR1 SGHDT and CDR2 YYEEEE. J lost 5 bases, V lost 0 bases, and 10 bases had no gene match. The CDR3 runs 17 residues. CDR3 coding DNA: TGTGCCAGCAGCTTGGCCGGACAGGGGGTCAGGAGGACTGAAGCTTTCTTT. Protein: CASSLAGQGVRRTEAFF.

The chain carries TRBV2 and TRBJ1-4; D call uncertain. This CDR3 has 11 amino acids. V shed 6 bases and J shed 7 bases, with 6 bases lying between them. Germline V gives CDR1 SNHLY, CDR2 FYNNEI. For the CDR3, the DNA is TGTGCCAGCAGCCAATTTGAAAAACTGTTTTTT. The encoded protein is CASSQFEKLFF. The complete variable domain, with remaining parts taken from reference TRBV2 and TRBJ1-4, reads EPEVTQTPSHQVTQMGQEVILRCVPISNHLYFYWYRQILGQKVEFLVSFYNNEISEKSEIFDDQFSVERPDGSNFTLKIRSTKLEDSAMYFCASSQFEKLFFGSGTQLSVL.

There are a few counts of this clone. This rearrangement joins TRBV6-5 to TRBJ1-5; no clear D gene. The CDR3 is 13 residues long. Germline CDR1 and CDR2: MNHEY and SVGAGI. V dropped 0 bases and J dropped 7 bases, with 7 bases sitting between them. The chain's CDR3 is CASSYSGRQPQHF. In DNA form, the CDR3 reads TGTGCCAGCAGTTACTCCGGGAGGCAGCCCCAGCATTTT.

This chain joins TRBV19 and TRBJ2-3; D is possibly TRBD2 (6 bases). CDR1 and CDR2 from the germline V gene are LNHDA and SQIVND (reference sequence). The CDR3 has 14 amino acids. Trimming took 4 bases from V and 6 from J, leaving 14 bases between them. The CDR3 nucleotides read TGTGCCAGTAGTACCACTGGGACTTCTGATACGCAGTATTTT. This codes for CASSTTGTSDTQYF.

The chain links TRBV6-1 to TRBJ2-2; 8 bases match TRBD1. In germline, CDR1 is MNHNS, CDR2 SASEGT. CDR3 size: 13 residues. The trim removed 6 bases at V and 7 bases at J, leaving 4 bases unmatched. This chain's CDR3 is CASRPGQGGELFF. The CDR3 nucleotides read TGTGCCAGCAGGCCCGGACAGGGCGGGGAGCTGTTTTTT.

V usage is TRBV7-8 and J usage is TRBJ1-5; the D is unclear. The CDR3 covers 16 residues. The germline gives CDR1 SGHVS, CDR2 FQNEAQ. The V end was cut by 1 base, the J end by 0 bases, with 10 bases between. CDR3 DNA sequence: TGTGCCAGCAGCTTAGGGGGAGGTGATAGCAATCAGCCCCAGCATTTT. Protein sequence: CASSLGGGDSNQPQHF.

In DNA form, the CDR3 reads TGTGCCAGCAGTCAACCTTACAGGGGCAAAGGGGATGGCTACACCTTC. Its protein is CASSQPYRGKGDGYTF. V and J are TRBV6-6 and TRBJ1-2; 7 bases fit TRBD1. The CDR3 runs 16 residues. Germline V lookup: CDR1 MNHNY, CDR2 SVGAGI (reference sequence). With V trimmed by 5 bases and J by 6 bases, 15 bases remained unmatched.

V and J are TRBV27 and TRBJ1-2; TRBD1 matches 7 bases. The CDR3 sequence is 16 residues long. V trimming: 3 bases; J trimming: 6 bases; junction bases outside the gene matches: 13. Germline V gene data show CDR1 as MNHEY and CDR2 as SMNVEV (reference sequence). CDR3 coding DNA: TGTGCCAGCAGTTTGGAGGCCCCCACAGGGGTAAATGGCTACACCTTC. It is translated as CASSLEAPTGVNGYTF.

Comments on this clone: This specimen includes other DNA sequences encoding the same CDR3. J is TRBJ2-1 and V is TRBV2; TRBD2 matches at 15 bases. The CDR3 consists of 17 residues. V shed 4 bases, J shed 6 bases, and the junction held 7 bases outside the gene matches. CDR1 SNHLY and CDR2 FYNNEI come from the germline V gene. The CDR3: CASSGTGLAGGLNEQFF. DNA for the CDR3: TGTGCCAGCAGTGGAACCGGACTAGCGGGGGGGCTCAATGAGCAGTTCTTC.

The CDR3 coding sequence is TGCGCCAGCAGCCAAGCCTCGACAGAAAGCATGAACACTGAAGCTTTCTTT. Translating gives CASSQASTESMNTEAFF. V is TRBV4-1 and J is TRBJ1-1; TRBD1 is a possible D gene (5 bases). Trimming removed 1 base at V and 0 bases at J, with 15 bases between. Germline CDR1 reads MGHRA; CDR2 reads YSYEKL. The CDR3 spans 17 residues.

The sample holds one count of this clone. The chain couples TRBV18 to TRBJ2-3; 7 bases line up with TRBD1. The CDR3 spans 17 residues. Losses at the gene ends were 3 bases for V and 0 bases for J; bases not matched to a gene: 9. Germline values: CDR1 KGHSH, CDR2 LQKENI. CDR3 bases: TGTGCCAGCTCACCGTCGCCTCAGGGGGTGAGCACAGATACGCAGTATTTT. As protein: CASSPSPQGVSTDTQYF.

The chain uses TRBV1 and TRBJ1-5; the table names TRBD1, a call not compared with the DNA. TRBV1 is described as a pseudogene. CDR3 length equals 16 residues. CDR3 in amino acids: CTSSQANDRPCQPQHF. The CDR3 DNA is TGCACCAGCAGCCAAGCCAACGACAGGCCGTGTCAGCCCCAGCATTTT.